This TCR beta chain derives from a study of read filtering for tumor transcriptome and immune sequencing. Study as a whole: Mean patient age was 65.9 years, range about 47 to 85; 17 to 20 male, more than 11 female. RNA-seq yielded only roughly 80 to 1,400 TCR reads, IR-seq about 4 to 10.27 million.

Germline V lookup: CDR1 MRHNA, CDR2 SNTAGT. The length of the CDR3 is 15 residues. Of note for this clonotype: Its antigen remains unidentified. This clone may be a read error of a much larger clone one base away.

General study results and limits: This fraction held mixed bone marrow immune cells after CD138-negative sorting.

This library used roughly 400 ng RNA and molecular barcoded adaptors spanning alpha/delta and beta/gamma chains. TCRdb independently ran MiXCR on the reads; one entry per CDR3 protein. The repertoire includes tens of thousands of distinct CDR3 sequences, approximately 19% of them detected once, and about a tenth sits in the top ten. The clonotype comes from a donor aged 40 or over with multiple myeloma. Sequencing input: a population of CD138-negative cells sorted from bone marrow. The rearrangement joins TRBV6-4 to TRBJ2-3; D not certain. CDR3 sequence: CACSATINPPTKQYF. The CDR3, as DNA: TGTGCCTGCAGTGCCACCATTAACCCCCCTACTAAGCAGTATTTT.